This T cell receptor (beta chain) was sequenced during a study of Tregs in tolerant kidney transplant recipients. As to this clone: Its matching antigen is unknown.

Study conclusions and caveats: This study did not directly address biological reproducibility.

Sequencing was performed with immunoSEQ multiplex PCR; in TCRdb, only in-frame clones are kept and a portion is missing. The repertoire consists of 120,000 or so clones, with 92% occurring once and the leading ten covering approximately 0.54%. Sequencing was carried out using CD4+ T cells from blood. This clonotype was sampled from a human donor in good health.

This CDR3 reads CAISARQGVYGYTF. As DNA, the CDR3 is TGTGCCATCAGTGCGAGACAGGGGGTCTATGGCTACACCTTC. The chain joins TRBV10-3 to TRBJ1-2; 9 bases are shared with TRBD1. The CDR3 sequence is 14 residues long. V gave up 4 bases and J gave up 4 bases; unmatched junction bases: 4. In germline, CDR1 is ENHRY, CDR2 SYGVKD.